This TCR beta chain is drawn from a study of T cell repertoires in cytomegalovirus infection. TCRdb re-called the reads with MiXCR, one entry per CDR3 protein. The table lists under 200,000 distinct CDR3 sequences, 8.5% to 10% of them singletons. Trimming removed 1 base from V and 0 bases from J, with 10 bases in between. This CDR3 spans 15 amino acids. Looked up from germline, CDR1 is MNHEY and CDR2 is SVGEGT. Sequencing was performed on PBMCs. The genes are TRBV6-2 or TRBV6-3 and TRBJ2-7; no clear D gene. This TCR came from a human donor in good health (CMV status not recorded). Some clones in this sample may be carry-over from other donors' samples. CDR3 in amino acids: CASSYLWYSSYEQYF. CDR3 nucleotides: TGTGCCAGCAGTTACTTGTGGTATAGCTCCTACGAGCAGTACTTC.